The clone carrying this TCR beta chain is a singleton in its sample. Its cognate antigen is unknown. There are 15 residues in the CDR3. Trimming cost V 5 bases and J 1 base, with 15 bases left between them. Per germline, CDR1 KGHSH and CDR2 LQKENI. This record comes from a study of yellow fever vaccine responses in identical twins. TCRdb passed the RT-PCR reads through MiXCR, listing each CDR3 protein once. The sample has about 10,000 distinct CDR3 sequences, roughly 85% seen once. Study conclusions and caveats: Reportedly, the T cell response mounted by twins to vaccine seemed partly convergent, partly personalized.

The starting material was T cells from blood (PBMCs), unsorted or a sorted subset (not recorded which), obtained before or after yellow fever vaccination (not recorded which). The sequence came from a woman younger than 35 who received the yellow fever vaccine. The chain couples TRBV18 to TRBJ2-7; maybe TRBD2 (6 bases). The CDR3 DNA sequence: TGTGCCAGCTCATCAAAGACTAGAGAATCCTACGAGCAGTACTTC. This sequence encodes CASSSKTRESYEQYF. Combining the CDR3 with reference TRBV18 and TRBJ2-7 gives the whole variable domain NAGVMQNPRHLVRRRGQEARLRCSPMKGHSHVYWYRQLPEEGLKFMVYLQKENIIDESGMPKERFSAEFPKEGPSILRIQQVVRGDSAAYFCASSSKTRESYEQYFGPGTRLTVT.